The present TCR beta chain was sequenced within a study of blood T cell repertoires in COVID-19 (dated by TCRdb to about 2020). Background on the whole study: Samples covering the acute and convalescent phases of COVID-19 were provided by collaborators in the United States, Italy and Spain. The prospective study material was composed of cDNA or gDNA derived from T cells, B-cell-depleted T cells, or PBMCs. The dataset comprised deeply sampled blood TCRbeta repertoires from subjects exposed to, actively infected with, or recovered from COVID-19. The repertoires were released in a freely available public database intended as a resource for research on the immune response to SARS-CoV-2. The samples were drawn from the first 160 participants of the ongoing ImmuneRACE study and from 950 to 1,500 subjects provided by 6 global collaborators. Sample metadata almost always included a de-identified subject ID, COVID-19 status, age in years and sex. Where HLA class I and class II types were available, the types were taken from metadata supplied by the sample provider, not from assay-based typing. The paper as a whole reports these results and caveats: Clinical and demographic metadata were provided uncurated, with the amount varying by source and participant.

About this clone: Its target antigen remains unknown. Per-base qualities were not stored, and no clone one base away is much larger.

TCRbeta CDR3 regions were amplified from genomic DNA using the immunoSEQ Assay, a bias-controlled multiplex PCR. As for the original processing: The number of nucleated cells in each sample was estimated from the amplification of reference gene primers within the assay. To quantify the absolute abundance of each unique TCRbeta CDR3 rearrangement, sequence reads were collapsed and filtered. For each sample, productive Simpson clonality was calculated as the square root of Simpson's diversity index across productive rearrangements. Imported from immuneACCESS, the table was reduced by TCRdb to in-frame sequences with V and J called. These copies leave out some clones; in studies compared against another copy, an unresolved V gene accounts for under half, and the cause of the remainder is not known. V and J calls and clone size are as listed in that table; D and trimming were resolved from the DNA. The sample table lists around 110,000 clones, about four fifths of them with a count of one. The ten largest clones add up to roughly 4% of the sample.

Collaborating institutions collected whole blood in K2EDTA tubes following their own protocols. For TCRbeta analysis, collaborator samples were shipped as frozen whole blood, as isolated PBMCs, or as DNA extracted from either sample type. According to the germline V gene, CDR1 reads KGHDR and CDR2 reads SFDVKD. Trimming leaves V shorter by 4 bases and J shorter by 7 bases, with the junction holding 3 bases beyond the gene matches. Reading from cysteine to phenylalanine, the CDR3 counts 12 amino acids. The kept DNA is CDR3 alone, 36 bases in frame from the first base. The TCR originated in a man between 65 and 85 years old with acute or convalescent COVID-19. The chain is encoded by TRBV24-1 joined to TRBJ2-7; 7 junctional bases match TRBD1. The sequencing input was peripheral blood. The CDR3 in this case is CATSETGMEQYF. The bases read TGTGCCACCAGTGAGACAGGGATGGAGCAGTACTTC.